A single sample is the source of the 25 T cell receptor beta chains below, sequenced in a study of T cells in Graves' hyperthyroidism and ophthalmopathy (dated by TCRdb to between 2018 and 2020). Library construction relied on multiplex PCR. The sample was run on an Illumina HiSeq 2000. The TCR beta CDR3 regions were amplified from the RNA transcripts. A first-round RT-PCR of the TCR CDR3 used the HTBI primer set with the Qiagen OneStep RT-PCR kit. The public reads were reanalyzed by TCRdb: fastp trimming at Q25, MiXCR alignment, in-frame beta chains only. Under each unique CDR3 protein, matching rows form one entry showing the most common genes and DNA. This sample gives a few hundred thousand distinct CDR3 sequences in total; about 15% of them show up just once. The leading ten clones occupy less than 35% of the sample. Sequencing was done on a sample of blood. These receptor sequences come from a woman in her twenties or thirties with Graves' hyperthyroidism.

This chain's CDR3 is CASSRRTSGIYEQFF. The CDR3 DNA reads as TGTGCCAGCAGCAGGCGGACTAGCGGGATTTATGAGCAGTTCTTC. The V and J genes are TRBV2 and TRBJ2-1, with TRBD2 matching 12 bases. V gave up 6 bases and J gave up 8 bases; unmatched junction bases: 8. Germline lookup yields CDR1 SNHLY and CDR2 FYNNEI. The CDR3 loop spans 15 amino acids.

This clonotype has a count of ten or more. The chain employs TRBV28 and TRBJ2-1; 11 nucleotides line up with TRBD2. V dropped 7 bases and J dropped 8; count of bases not matched to a gene: 13. The CDR3 length is 16 residues. The germline CDR1 and CDR2 sequences are MDHEN and SYDVKM. The CDR3 loop reads CASTPAGTSGQDEQFF. The CDR3 coding sequence is TGTGCCAGCACCCCAGCGGGGACTAGCGGCCAGGATGAGCAGTTCTTC. The complete variable domain, with remaining parts taken from reference TRBV28 and TRBJ2-1, reads DVKVTQSSRYLVKRTGEKVFLECVQDMDHENMFWYRQDPGLGLRLIYFSYDVKMKEKGDIPEGYSVSREKKERFSLILESASTNQTSMYLCASTPAGTSGQDEQFFGPGTRLTVL.

The V gene is TRBV6-1, the J gene TRBJ1-1, with D uncertain. The CDR3 totals 14 residues. Trimming took 5 bases from V and 2 from J, leaving 12 bases between them. Germline assignment: CDR1 MNHNS and CDR2 SASEGT. The CDR3 is CASSFWGANTEAFF. CDR3 sequence (DNA): TGTGCCAGCAGTTTTTGGGGAGCCAACACTGAAGCTTTCTTT.

As to this clonotype: Given a much more abundant clone one base away, this may be a read error. The chain couples TRBV20-1 to TRBJ1-1; TRBD1 matches 11 bases. Losses at the gene ends were 2 bases for V and 4 bases for J; bases not matched to a gene: 12. This CDR3 is built from 17 residues. Germline loops: CDR1 DFQATT, CDR2 SNEGSKA (reference sequence). The chain's CDR3 is CSARNRRTGGMGTEAFF. The CDR3 coding sequence is TGCAGTGCTAGAAATCGAAGGACAGGGGGCATGGGCACTGAAGCTTTCTTT.

This clonotype was counted only a few times. This rearrangement joins TRBV3-1 to TRBJ2-6; 11 nucleotides match TRBD2. This CDR3 contains 20 residues. The V gene end was trimmed by 4 bases and the J gene end by 0 bases; junction bases not matched to a gene: 11. Germline-derived CDR1 and CDR2 are LGHDT and YNNKEL (reference sequence). DNA for the CDR3: TGTGCCAGCAGCCCCCGTGTTCCTAGCGGGAGGACCTCTGGGGCCAACGTCCTGACTTTC. Its translation: CASSPRVPSGRTSGANVLTF.

The table lists this clonotype with many counts. This chain uses TRBV3-1 with TRBJ1-2; D gene ambiguous. The V and J ends lost 4 bases and 0 bases respectively, with 9 bases between them. The CDR3 consists of 14 residues. CDR1 and CDR2 from the germline V gene are LGHDT and YNNKEL (reference sequence). The DNA for the CDR3 is TGTGCCAGCAGCCCGGGCCCTTCTAACTATGGCTACACCTTC. Translating gives CASSPGPSNYGYTF.

This clonotype came up many times. V usage is TRBV20-1 and J usage is TRBJ2-1; maybe TRBD2 (5 bases). CDR1 is DFQATT, CDR2 SNEGSKA, per germline (reference sequence). V dropped 0 bases and J dropped 1 base, with 10 bases sitting between them. The CDR3 sequence is 15 residues long. The CDR3 spells CSARDSGRSYNEQFF. The CDR3 coding sequence is TGCAGTGCTAGAGATTCGGGAAGGTCCTACAATGAGCAGTTCTTC.

This clonotype appeared a few times. The genes are TRBV20-1 and TRBJ2-2; 10 bases are shared with TRBD1. Trimming cost V 5 bases and J 5 bases; bases outside gene matches: 5. The CDR3 is made up of 14 amino acids. The germline V gene encodes CDR1 DFQATT and CDR2 SNEGSKA (reference sequence). The CDR3 loop reads CSAGQGVSTGELFF. The CDR3 nucleotides are TGCAGTGCTGGACAGGGGGTGTCGACCGGGGAGCTGTTTTTT.

This clonotype was seen ten or more times. The rearrangement uses TRBV18 and TRBJ2-5; D is unclear. The CDR3 is made up of 13 amino acids. Germline assignment: CDR1 KGHSH and CDR2 LQKENI. Trimming took off 3 bases at V and 2 bases at J, with 7 bases between the two ends. CDR3 sequence (DNA): TGTGCCAGCTCACCGGCTAGACAAGAGACCCAGTACTTC. Amino acids: CASSPARQETQYF. Combining the CDR3 with reference TRBV18 and TRBJ2-5 gives the whole variable domain NAGVMQNPRHLVRRRGQEARLRCSPMKGHSHVYWYRQLPEEGLKFMVYLQKENIIDESGMPKERFSAEFPKEGPSILRIQQVVRGDSAAYFCASSPARQETQYFGPGTRLLVL.

The chain has TRBV20-1 and TRBJ2-7; a possible D gene is TRBD1 (5 bases). This CDR3 has 15 residues. Trimming shortened V by 0 bases and J by 3 bases, and 15 bases separated the two germline ends. Per germline, CDR1 DFQATT and CDR2 SNEGSKA (reference sequence). The CDR3 DNA reads as TGCAGTGCTAGAGATTTCGACGACAGAGACTACGAGCAGTACTTC. This translates into CSARDFDDRDYEQYF.

The rearrangement uses TRBV19 and TRBJ2-3; unclear D gene. CDR3 size: 15 residues. Germline CDR1 is LNHDA and CDR2 is SQIVND (reference sequence). V was trimmed by 4 bases and J by 3 bases, leaving 14 bases between them. The CDR3 sequence: CASSTPGDRTDTQYF. CDR3 in DNA: TGTGCCAGTAGTACCCCTGGGGATCGGACAGATACGCAGTATTTT.

This clonotype was observed a few times. The chain links TRBV6-1 to TRBJ1-2, with D hard to call. Trimming took 10 bases from V and 3 from J, leaving 9 bases between them. The CDR3 totals 11 residues. Germline V CDR1 and CDR2: MNHNS, SASEGT. The CDR3: CATRRDYGYTF. The CDR3 DNA is TGTGCCACCCGGAGGGACTATGGCTACACCTTC.

The chain combines TRBV20-1 with TRBJ2-7, with 10 nucleotides matching TRBD1. The CDR3 is 15 residues long. The V segment lost 6 bases and the J segment 5 bases; nucleotides outside the gene matches: 13. Germline-derived CDR1 and CDR2 are DFQATT and SNEGSKA (reference sequence). The CDR3 is CSAQFRDRGLDEQYF. CDR3 nucleotide sequence: TGCAGTGCCCAATTCCGGGACAGGGGTTTGGACGAGCAGTACTTC.

The chain combines TRBV30 with TRBJ1-5; possible D gene TRBD1, 5 bases. Trimming shortened V by 0 bases and J by 3 bases, and 9 bases separated the two germline ends. Germline CDR1 GTSNPN, CDR2 SVGIG (reference sequence). This CDR3 is 14 amino acids long. CDR3 residues: CAWSVAGTNQPQHF. The CDR3 coding sequence is TGTGCCTGGAGTGTAGCAGGGACCAATCAGCCCCAGCATTTT. Full variable domain (remainder filled in from reference TRBV30 and TRBJ1-5): SQTIHQWPATLVQPVGSPLSLECTVEGTSNPNLYWYRQAAGRGLQLLFYSVGIGQISSEVPQNLSASRPQDRQFILSSKKLLLSDSGFYLCAWSVAGTNQPQHFGDGTRLSIL.

This clonotype came up a few times. The chain links TRBV3-1 to TRBJ2-5; perhaps TRBD2 as D (5 bases). V was trimmed by 1 base and J by 1 base, leaving 7 bases between them. This CDR3 has 14 residues. CDR1 LGHDT and CDR2 YNNKEL come from the germline V gene (reference sequence). For the CDR3, the DNA is TGTGCCAGCAGCCAAGGACTAACCCAAGAGACCCAGTACTTC. Translation gives CASSQGLTQETQYF.

This clonotype turned up a few times. This chain uses TRBV6-1 with TRBJ2-4, with 9 bases fitting TRBD1. J was trimmed by 6 bases and V by 4 bases; bases with no gene match: 7. Germline V gene sequence: CDR1 MNHNS, CDR2 SASEGT. The CDR3 runs 15 residues. CDR3 residues: CASSGQGGGVNIQYF. In nucleotides, the CDR3 is TGTGCCAGCAGTGGACAGGGGGGGGGAGTAAACATTCAGTACTTC.

The chain uses TRBV14 and TRBJ2-1, with TRBD2 matching over 8 bases. Germline CDR1 and CDR2: SGHDN and FVKESK. CDR3 length: 14 amino acids. J gave up 4 bases and V 1 base, and 0 bases lay outside the gene matches. The CDR3 region has the DNA TGTGCCAGCAGCCAAGGCGGGAGGTACAATGAGCAGTTCTTC. This encodes CASSQGGRYNEQFF.

This clonotype came up many times. The chain employs TRBV2 and TRBJ2-7; D uncertain. The CDR3 spans 12 residues. V dropped 7 bases and J dropped 2 bases, with 9 bases sitting between them. CDR1 is SNHLY and CDR2 is FYNNEI in the germline V gene. The CDR3 loop reads CASNGEPYEQYF. In DNA, the CDR3 is TGTGCCAGCAATGGTGAGCCCTACGAGCAGTACTTC.

V and J are TRBV18 and TRBJ1-6; TRBD1 aligns across 7 bases. This CDR3 spans 14 amino acids. V was clipped by 5 bases and J by 8 bases; unmatched bases: 6. Germline assignment: CDR1 KGHSH and CDR2 LQKENI. The CDR3 DNA follows: TGTGCCAGCTCAAGGGGACAGTTGGATTCACCCCTCCACTTT. It translates to CASSRGQLDSPLHF.

This clonotype turned up a few times. The chain combines TRBV20-1 with TRBJ1-6; the match to TRBD1 covers 10 bases. J gave up 4 bases and V 1 base, and 1 base lay outside the gene matches. Per the germline V gene, CDR1 is DFQATT and CDR2 is SNEGSKA (reference sequence). This CDR3 region has 15 residues. The CDR3 spells CSARGGQGYNSPLHF. The CDR3 nucleotides are TGCAGTGCTAGAGGGGGACAGGGGTATAATTCACCCCTCCACTTT.

In this sample, this clonotype turned up a few times. The rearrangement joins TRBV20-1 to TRBJ1-5; D remains unclear. The CDR3 is 16 amino acids. The V end lost 2 bases, the J end lost 5 bases, and 19 bases lay between the germline ends. Germline CDR1 is DFQATT and CDR2 is SNEGSKA (reference sequence). In DNA, the CDR3 is TGCAGTGCTAGATATGAAGGCCCAATCAAGCATCAGCCCCAGCATTTT. Its protein is CSARYEGPIKHQPQHF.

This clonotype was counted between two and nine times. J is TRBJ2-3 and V is TRBV5-5, with D maybe TRBD1 (5 bases). Between the trimmed V and J ends, which lost 0 bases and 4 bases, there was a span of 9 bases. This CDR3 has 14 amino acids. CDR1 and CDR2 from the germline V gene are SGHKS and YYEKEE (reference sequence). The CDR3: CASSLDPGSDTQYF. CDR3 DNA: TGTGCCAGCAGCTTGGACCCAGGGTCAGATACGCAGTATTTT.

V is TRBV20-1 and J is TRBJ1-1, with D possibly matching TRBD1 (6 bases). Trimming stripped 3 bases from V and 0 bases from J, with 11 bases between. The germline V gene encodes CDR1 DFQATT and CDR2 SNEGSKA (reference sequence). This CDR3 comprises 14 residues. CDR3 region: CSASYGGMNTEAFF. Here the CDR3 DNA reads TGCAGTGCTAGTTACGGGGGCATGAACACTGAAGCTTTCTTT.

This sequence joins TRBV11-2 and TRBJ2-1, with 10 bases aligning to TRBD2. The CDR3 is 17 amino acids. The V and J ends lost 1 base and 0 bases, in that order; junction bases with no gene match: 3. Germline lookup yields CDR1 SGHAT and CDR2 FQNNGV. The CDR3 is CASSLGTSGSSYNEQFF. In DNA, the CDR3 is TGTGCCAGCAGCTTAGGGACTAGCGGTAGCTCCTACAATGAGCAGTTCTTC.

This clonotype was seen repeatedly, ten times or more. The chain carries TRBV7-9 and TRBJ2-5; 8 positions match TRBD1. The V segment lost 5 bases and the J segment 4 bases; nucleotides outside the gene matches: 3. Germline-derived CDR1 and CDR2 are SEHNR and FQNEAQ (reference sequence). This CDR3 is built from 13 residues. The CDR3 sequence: CASSVRGRETQYF. The CDR3 bases are TGTGCCAGCAGCGTCAGGGGGCGAGAGACCCAGTACTTC.